The 22 T cell receptor beta chains given below trace back to one sample, sequenced in a study of shared T cell receptors in the human thymus. Generated by immunoSEQ multiplex PCR, the TCRdb table keeps only in-frame clones and is missing some. The profile shows 55,000 to 80,000 clones, roughly 96% of them singletons. The specimen sequenced was thymocytes. The receptors shown here come from a human donor.

This chain joins TRBV7-9 and TRBJ1-2; D ambiguous. The CDR3 length is 15 residues. Germline lookup yields CDR1 SEHNR and CDR2 FQNEAQ (reference sequence). V was shortened by 1 base and J by 4 bases, with 13 bases between the two germline ends. This CDR3 is CASSLEQYQSYGYTF. In DNA, the CDR3 is TGTGCCAGCAGCTTAGAACAATATCAGAGCTATGGCTACACCTTC.

The V and J genes are TRBV5-1 and TRBJ1-1; D is perhaps TRBD1 (5 bases). In germline, CDR1 is SGHRS, CDR2 YFSETQ. V lost 4 bases and J 6 bases, leaving 10 bases between the germline ends. This CDR3 is 12 amino acids long. CDR3 in amino acids: CASSPLGAEAFF. CDR3 DNA: TGCGCCAGCAGCCCTCTGGGGGCTGAAGCTTTCTTT.

The chain joins TRBV7-2 to TRBJ2-7, with 7 bases identical to TRBD1. V dropped 4 bases and J dropped 5; count of bases not matched to a gene: 14. The CDR3 has 16 residues. Germline CDR1 reads SGHTA; CDR2 reads FQGNSA. The chain's CDR3 is CASSSVPGQMFHEQYF. The CDR3 DNA sequence: TGTGCCAGCAGCTCCGTACCGGGACAGATGTTCCACGAGCAGTACTTC. Filled out from reference TRBV7-2 and TRBJ2-7, the complete variable domain reads GAGVSQSPSNKVTEKGKDVELRCDPISGHTALYWYRQSLGQGLEFLIYFQGNSAPDKSGLPSDRFSAERTGGSVSTLTIQRTQQEDSAVYLCASSSVPGQMFHEQYFGPGTRLTVT.

The chain carries TRBV4-1 and TRBJ2-2; D not certain. The CDR3 is made up of 12 amino acids. With 4 bases removed from V and 4 bases from J, the gap between germline ends came to 4 bases. The germline CDR1 and CDR2 sequences are MGHRA and YSYEKL. Here the CDR3 DNA reads TGCGCCAGCAGCCCGCCCACCGGGGAGCTGTTTTTT. It is translated as CASSPPTGELFF.

The chain has TRBV9 and TRBJ2-7; the D is unclear. There are 15 residues in the CDR3. Trimming took off 0 bases at V and 3 bases at J, with 13 bases between the two ends. CDR1 is SGDLS and CDR2 is YYNGEE in the germline V gene. The CDR3 DNA reads TGTGCCAGCAGCGTAGAGGCACACCCAAACTACGAGCAGTACTTC. This codes for CASSVEAHPNYEQYF.

The chain uses TRBV5-5 and TRBJ2-5, with TRBD2 identical over 11 bases. Per germline, CDR1 SGHKS and CDR2 YYEKEE (reference sequence). V lost 6 bases and J lost 2; bases outside the gene matches: 6. The CDR3 is made up of 15 amino acids. CDR3 bases: TGTGCCAGCAACCCGACTAGCGGGGTACAAGAGACCCAGTACTTC. Its protein product is CASNPTSGVQETQYF.

The genes are TRBV5-1 and TRBJ1-1; 10 bases fit TRBD1. J was trimmed by 4 bases and V by 3 bases; bases with no gene match: 12. This CDR3 spans 17 amino acids. Per the germline V gene, CDR1 is SGHRS and CDR2 is YFSETQ. CDR3 sequence reads: CASSWGQGTTRGTEAFF. The CDR3 DNA follows: TGCGCCAGCAGCTGGGGACAGGGGACGACTAGAGGCACTGAAGCTTTCTTT.

This rearrangement joins TRBV10-3 to TRBJ2-5; 8 nucleotides agree with TRBD2. Germline V gene lookup returns CDR1 ENHRY and CDR2 SYGVKD. The CDR3 has 15 residues. Trimming at V came to 3 bases and at J to 5 bases, leaving 8 bases not matched to a gene. The CDR3 loop is CAISDGRAGAETQYF. CDR3 coding DNA: TGTGCCATCAGTGACGGGAGAGCGGGGGCGGAGACCCAGTACTTC.

The chain employs TRBV7-8 and TRBJ1-5; weak D call: TRBD1 (5 bases). The germline CDR1 and CDR2 sequences are SGHVS and FQNEAQ. Trimming cost V 4 bases and J 3 bases, with 10 bases left between them. The CDR3 is made up of 14 amino acids. CDR3: CASSSDRYNQPQHF. In DNA, the CDR3 is TGTGCCAGCAGCTCCGACAGATACAATCAGCCCCAGCATTTT.

This rearrangement joins TRBV5-6 to TRBJ1-1; TRBD1 might be the D (5 bases). CDR1 is SGHDT and CDR2 is YYEEEE in the germline V gene. The CDR3 sequence is 19 residues long. The V end lost 0 bases, the J end lost 4 bases, and 25 bases lay between the germline ends. The CDR3 loop reads CASSLVGRQSYTCGTEAFF. Here the CDR3 DNA reads TGTGCCAGCAGCTTGGTAGGCCGACAGAGTTACACCTGTGGCACTGAAGCTTTCTTT.

This chain connects TRBV19 to TRBJ1-5, with D hard to call. The CDR3 totals 14 residues. Trimming pared 6 bases from V and 0 bases from J, leaving 9 bases between. In germline, CDR1 is LNHDA, CDR2 SQIVND (reference sequence). CDR3 sequence (DNA): TGTGCCAGTAGGTTACAAGATAGCAATCAGCCCCAGCATTTT. Its protein is CASRLQDSNQPQHF.

The chain recombines TRBV5-1 with TRBJ2-1; 7 nucleotides agree with TRBD1. The J segment lost 6 bases and the V segment lost 0 bases, leaving 6 bases of the junction unmatched. There are 15 residues in the CDR3. Germline CDR1 is SGHRS and CDR2 is YFSETQ. The chain's CDR3 is CASSLGTGARNEQFF. The CDR3 DNA reads as TGCGCCAGCAGCTTGGGAACAGGGGCGCGCAATGAGCAGTTCTTC.

This rearrangement joins TRBV5-5 to TRBJ1-2; tentatively, D is TRBD1 (6 bases). V was shortened by 0 bases and J by 4 bases, with 13 bases between the two germline ends. Germline assignment: CDR1 SGHKS and CDR2 YYEKEE (reference sequence). The CDR3 loop spans 15 amino acids. Here the CDR3 DNA reads TGTGCCAGCAGCTTGGGTCCCGGGGGCGGCTATGGCTACACCTTC. Its protein is CASSLGPGGGYGYTF.

The chain combines TRBV2 with TRBJ2-5; TRBD1 aligns across 8 bases. CDR1 and CDR2 (germline): SNHLY, FYNNEI. There are 17 residues in the CDR3. V lost 7 bases and J lost 4; bases outside the gene matches: 17. CDR3 in amino acids: CASIGQGGGYFRETQYF. DNA for the CDR3: TGTGCCAGCATAGGACAGGGAGGTGGATATTTCCGAGAGACCCAGTACTTC.

J is TRBJ2-7 and V is TRBV10-3; D may correspond to TRBD1 or TRBD2 (5 bases each). The CDR3 spans 14 residues. Per the germline V gene, CDR1 is ENHRY and CDR2 is SYGVKD. Trimming cost V 2 bases and J 1 base, with 9 bases left between them. CDR3: CAISEGTVSYEQYF. The CDR3 DNA is TGTGCCATCAGTGAGGGGACCGTATCCTACGAGCAGTACTTC.

This chain uses TRBV11-3 with TRBJ2-7, with a weak D call TRBD2 (5 bases). V lost 3 bases to trimming and J lost 5 bases, with 17 bases between them. Germline loops: CDR1 SGHNT, CDR2 YENEEA. The CDR3 length is 15 residues. The CDR3 DNA is TGTGCCAGCAGCTTCCGAACCGGGAAAGGACACGAGCAGTACTTC. It codes for CASSFRTGKGHEQYF. The complete variable domain, with remaining parts taken from reference TRBV11-3 and TRBJ2-7, reads EAGVVQSPRYKIIEKKQPVAFWCNPISGHNTLYWYLQNLGQGPELLIRYENEEAVDDSQLPKDRFSAERLKGVDSTLKIQPAELGDSAVYLCASSFRTGKGHEQYFGPGTRLTVT.

This chain joins TRBV6-5 and TRBJ1-1; D may be TRBD1 (5 bases). Between the trimmed V and J ends, which lost 0 bases and 4 bases, there was a span of 9 bases. Germline CDR1 and CDR2: MNHEY and SVGAGI. The CDR3 loop spans 14 amino acids. Written as DNA, the CDR3 is TGTGCCAGCAGTTACTCTTCGGGGGGCACTGAAGCTTTCTTT. Translation gives CASSYSSGGTEAFF.

This clone was observed a single time. This chain connects TRBV29-1 to TRBJ1-1, with TRBD1 as a possible D gene (5 bases). Germline values: CDR1 SQVTM, CDR2 ANQGSEA. The CDR3 spans 14 residues. V lost 6 bases to trimming and J lost 0 bases, with 14 bases between them. The CDR3 DNA sequence: TGCAGCGTCGGACGCCAGACAGTGAACACTGAAGCTTTCTTT. As protein: CSVGRQTVNTEAFF.

The chain is built from TRBV29-1 and TRBJ2-5, with unresolved D. This CDR3 has 13 residues. Deletions cut 4 bases from V and 4 bases from J, with 13 bases between. Per germline, CDR1 SQVTM and CDR2 ANQGSEA. The CDR3 here is CSVVCQVGETQYF. DNA for the CDR3: TGCAGCGTTGTCTGCCAGGTGGGAGAGACCCAGTACTTC.

The rearrangement uses TRBV7-6 and TRBJ2-5; D call uncertain. This CDR3 region has 15 residues. CDR1 SGHVS and CDR2 FNYEAQ come from the germline V gene. Trimming cost V 0 bases and J 2 bases, with 10 bases left between them. In nucleotides, the CDR3 is TGTGCCAGCAGCTTAGCGATCAAACGGCAAGAGACCCAGTACTTC. Protein sequence: CASSLAIKRQETQYF.

The J gene is TRBJ2-5, the V gene TRBV4-3; D possibly corresponds to TRBD1 (5 bases). In germline, CDR1 is LGHNA, CDR2 YSLEER. Trimming shortened V by 0 bases and J by 0 bases, and 11 bases separated the two germline ends. This CDR3 has 16 residues. CDR3 bases: TGCGCCAGCAGCCAAGATCGGTCAGGGTACCAAGAGACCCAGTACTTC. It encodes CASSQDRSGYQETQYF.

This rearrangement joins TRBV5-6 to TRBJ2-3; TRBD1 aligns across 8 bases. This CDR3 spans 12 amino acids. The germline V gene has CDR1 SGHDT and CDR2 YYEEEE. The trim removed 2 bases at V and 12 bases at J, leaving 5 bases unmatched. CDR3 in amino acids: CASSLSAGGQYF. In DNA form, the CDR3 reads TGTGCCAGCAGCTTATCGGCAGGGGGCCAGTATTTT.